This section outlines one T cell receptor (beta chain) sequence together with its context. This specimen comes from a study of blood T cell repertoires in COVID-19. For the study at large: There were acute and convalescent COVID-19 samples, and they came from the United States, Italy and Spain. T cells, B-cell-depleted T cells, or PBMCs provided the cDNA or gDNA that served as material.

Unmatched junction bases numbered 7, after V lost 2 bases and J lost 10 bases. CDR1 and CDR2 (germline): MGHRA, YSYEKL. This CDR3 contains 14 residues. The method was immunoSEQ multiplex PCR; TCRdb's version includes in-frame clones alone and lacks a portion of them. The table includes approximately 100,000 clones, over 75% detected once. Sequencing input: peripheral blood. The chain is built from TRBV4-1 and TRBJ1-4; 7 bases fit TRBD1. The TCR sequence derives from a woman in her seventies with acute or convalescent COVID-19. CDR3 nucleotides: TGCGCCAGCAGCCAAATGGACAGGTCGGGAAAACTGTTTTTT. This translates into CASSQMDRSGKLFF.